This record looks at one T cell receptor beta chain sequence and its context. Sequenced by immunoSEQ multiplex PCR; TCRdb stores in-frame clones only, minus some. Of about 54,000 clones in the sample, 85% to 90% are singletons; the top ten hold 0.55% to 0.65%. These data originate in a study of T cell changes during pregnancy in multiple sclerosis. The TCR was taken from a female donor with multiple sclerosis, enrolled in a pregnancy study. The input for sequencing was CD4+ T cells from peripheral blood mononuclear cells, taken in the first trimester of pregnancy.

CDR3 in DNA: TGCGCCAGCAATGAGGGGGCGGTCACCGGGGAGCTGTTTTTT. This codes for CASNEGAVTGELFF. V is TRBV5-1 and J is TRBJ2-2; 7 positions match TRBD1. Germline-derived CDR1 and CDR2 are SGHRS and YFSETQ. The CDR3 runs to 14 residues. The V segment lost 6 bases and the J segment 4 bases; nucleotides outside the gene matches: 6.